The T cell receptor (beta chain) described here comes from a study of Ad26.COV2.S vaccination and SARS-CoV-2 variants. Study-wide findings and caveats: Vaccine and placebo recipients had similar non-spike TCR breadth.

As to this clone: Its specificity is not known.

As for treatment: around 19 received Ad26.COV2.S at low or high dose, single or two shots; roughly five received placebo; per-sample allocation not given. At day 63 after the first vaccine or placebo injection, samples were drawn. Aged 18-55 years, donor was enrolled in Boston around 2020. Ad26.COV2.S expressed prefusion-stabilized spike from the original Wuhan strain. Sequencing used immunoSEQ multiplex PCR; TCRdb keeps in-frame clones, though not all of them. Of about 320,000 clones listed, around four fifths were seen once; the top ten hold around 2.2%. The CDR3 runs 15 residues. CDR1 is SEHNR and CDR2 is FQNEAQ in the germline V gene (reference sequence). The V gene end was trimmed by 5 bases and the J gene end by 6 bases; junction bases not matched to a gene: 11.

The sequence was obtained from a person aged 18 to 59 who received the Ad26.COV2.S COVID-19 vaccine or a placebo. The chain links TRBV7-9 to TRBJ2-3; 7 nucleotides align to TRBD2. The sequencing used peripheral blood, collected in a trial of Ad26.COV2.S vaccine versus placebo. The CDR3 loop reads CASSLTSAGVDTQYF. For the CDR3, the DNA is TGTGCCAGCAGCCTTACTAGCGCGGGAGTCGATACGCAGTATTTT.